The 25 T cell receptor beta chains below were found in one sample sequenced in a study of shared clonotypes between healthy human individuals. The data were produced by immunoSEQ multiplex PCR, yet TCRdb's version contains in-frame clones alone and is incomplete. This sample yields under 2,500,000 clones, of which approximately 96% are seen a single time; 0.1% to 0.15% belongs to the top ten. The source material was naive CD4+ T cells sorted from blood. Specified subset: CD45RA+ positively selected. The receptor source for this set is a man younger than 35 in good health.

The CDR3 is CGIESAQPRNYGYTF. The CDR3 DNA sequence: TGTGGGATTGAGTCGGCACAACCTAGAAACTATGGCTACACCTTC. This chain links TRBV7-9 with TRBJ1-2; no definite D call. The germline V gene has CDR1 SEHNR and CDR2 FQNEAQ (reference sequence). This CDR3 is built from 15 residues. Variable domain in full (rest from reference TRBV7-9 and TRBJ1-2): DTGVSQNPRHKITKRGQNVTFRCDPISEHNRLYWYRQTLGQGPEFLTYFQNEAQLEKSRLLSDRFSAERPKGSFSTLEIQRTEQGDSAMYLCGIESAQPRNYGYTFGSGTRLTVV.

The chain couples TRBV4-2 to TRBJ2-2; 9 bases fit TRBD1. Germline V gene lookup returns CDR1 LGHNA and CDR2 YNFKEQ. The trim removed 1 base at V and 5 bases at J, leaving 11 bases unmatched. The CDR3 contains 18 residues. The CDR3 region has the DNA TGTGCCAGCAGCCAAGGAAGTTTTAACAGGGGGCAAACCGGGGAGCTGTTTTTT. Encoded protein: CASSQGSFNRGQTGELFF.

The CDR3 DNA reads as TGCGCCAGCAGCCCGGAGGGGGATGCTAATTCACCCCTCCACTTT. Protein: CASSPEGDANSPLHF. V gene TRBV5-1 combines with J gene TRBJ1-6; D may be TRBD1 (6 bases). The germline V gene encodes CDR1 SGHRS and CDR2 YFSETQ. V lost 4 bases to trimming and J lost 6 bases, with 14 bases between them. The CDR3 runs to 15 residues.

The chain uses TRBV5-1 and TRBJ2-6; D is undetermined. Trimming removed 2 bases at V and 0 bases at J, with 12 bases between. CDR1 is SGHRS and CDR2 is YFSETQ in the germline V gene. The CDR3 sequence is 17 residues long. The CDR3 protein is CASSFGPPNSGANVLTF. DNA of the CDR3: TGCGCCAGCAGCTTCGGGCCTCCCAACTCTGGGGCCAACGTCCTGACTTTC. The variable domain in full, with the rest retrieved from reference TRBV5-1 and TRBJ2-6, is KAGVTQTPRYLIKTRGQQVTLSCSPISGHRSVSWYQQTPGQGLQFLFEYFSETQRNKGNFPGRFSGRQFSNSRSEMNVSTLELGDSALYLCASSFGPPNSGANVLTFGAGSRLTVL.

J is TRBJ2-3 and V is TRBV5-1; D is undetermined. CDR3 length equals 18 residues. Germline lookup yields CDR1 SGHRS and CDR2 YFSETQ. The germline V and J ends were trimmed by 0 bases and 2 bases, with 19 bases remaining between them. The CDR3 sequence is CASSLAPVSGIFTDTQYF. CDR3 sequence (DNA): TGCGCCAGCAGCTTGGCCCCAGTTTCCGGAATTTTCACAGATACGCAGTATTTT.

The chain employs TRBV4-1 and TRBJ1-5; D possibly corresponds to TRBD1 (5 bases). Per the germline V gene, CDR1 is MGHRA and CDR2 is YSYEKL. V lost 2 bases and J lost 2, with 10 bases in between. The CDR3 sequence is 15 residues long. The CDR3 protein is CASSQPGRGNQPQHF. CDR3 in DNA: TGCGCCAGCAGCCAACCGGGACGGGGCAATCAGCCCCAGCATTTT.

The rearrangement uses TRBV30 and TRBJ1-1; no firm D call. The CDR3 is made up of 11 amino acids. Trimming took off 2 bases at V and 5 bases at J, with 6 bases between the two ends. CDR1 is GTSNPN and CDR2 is SVGIG in the germline V gene (reference sequence). CDR3 in amino acids: CAWSTRTEAFF. The CDR3 DNA reads TGTGCCTGGAGTACCCGTACTGAAGCTTTCTTT.

CDR3 in amino acids: CASSAYSLPQETQYF. CDR3 nucleotide sequence: TGTGCCAGCAGTGCGTATAGCTTACCCCAAGAGACCCAGTACTTC. The chain employs TRBV6-1 and TRBJ2-5; no reliable D call. The V and J ends lost 4 bases and 1 base respectively, with 13 bases between them. Germline assignment: CDR1 MNHNS and CDR2 SASEGT. There are 15 residues in the CDR3.

The V gene is TRBV5-1, the J gene TRBJ2-1; 12 bases agree with TRBD2. With 3 bases clipped from V and 7 bases from J, the junction kept 11 bases outside the gene matches. Germline-derived CDR1 and CDR2 are SGHRS and YFSETQ. CDR3 length: 17 residues. The CDR3 region is CASSSPSGRAERNEQFF. As DNA, the CDR3 is TGCGCCAGCAGCTCCCCTAGCGGGAGGGCCGAGAGAAATGAGCAGTTCTTC.

The rearrangement uses TRBV6-5 and TRBJ1-4, with D unclear. CDR3 length: 14 amino acids. Germline values: CDR1 MNHEY, CDR2 SVGAGI. Between the trimmed V and J ends, which lost 7 bases and 8 bases, there was a span of 17 bases. CDR3 in DNA: TGTGCCAGCAAAGTCGAGGCGGTGTCGGAAAAACTGTTTTTT. This codes for CASKVEAVSEKLFF.

The J gene is TRBJ1-1, the V gene TRBV6-5; perhaps TRBD1 as D (6 bases). The CDR3 is made up of 13 amino acids. From germline, CDR1 is MNHEY and CDR2 SVGAGI. The V end lost 10 bases, the J end lost 1 base, and 13 bases lay between the germline ends. CDR3 nucleotide sequence: TGTGCCACCTCTCGGACAGCGAACACTGAAGCTTTCTTT. The encoded protein is CATSRTANTEAFF.

This sequence joins TRBV2 and TRBJ2-5; 9 bases are a match to TRBD1. With V trimmed by 7 bases and J by 1 base, 4 bases remained unmatched. This CDR3 contains 14 residues. Germline CDR1 is SNHLY and CDR2 is FYNNEI. CDR3 coding DNA: TGTGCCAGCATCCTGGACAGGGGCCAAGAGACCCAGTACTTC. Translating it yields CASILDRGQETQYF. The entire variable domain, with the rest obtained from reference TRBV2 and TRBJ2-5, is as follows: EPEVTQTPSHQVTQMGQEVILRCVPISNHLYFYWYRQILGQKVEFLVSFYNNEISEKSEIFDDQFSVERPDGSNFTLKIRSTKLEDSAMYFCASILDRGQETQYFGPGTRLLVL.

The chain recombines TRBV7-2 with TRBJ2-7; D is ambiguous. Trimming pared 4 bases from V and 6 bases from J, leaving 10 bases between. Per the germline V gene, CDR1 is SGHTA and CDR2 is FQGNSA. CDR3 length: 12 residues. The CDR3 here is CASSSYLGEQYF. Written as DNA, the CDR3 is TGTGCCAGCAGCTCCTATTTGGGCGAGCAGTACTTC.

The CDR3 nucleotides are TGTGCCAGTGTACCCCTTGACAGGGACGACACTGAAGCTTTCTTT. Amino acids: CASVPLDRDDTEAFF. This chain joins TRBV6-1 and TRBJ1-1; 7 nucleotides line up with TRBD1. Germline CDR1 reads MNHNS; CDR2 reads SASEGT. The CDR3 covers 15 residues. After removal of 9 bases from V and 3 bases from J, the junction contained 13 bases not matched to a gene.

This clone was detected only once. V usage is TRBV18 and J usage is TRBJ2-1; D remains unclear. V gave up 3 bases and J gave up 7 bases, with 16 bases separating them. Germline V gene lookup returns CDR1 KGHSH and CDR2 LQKENI. This CDR3 region has 15 residues. The chain's CDR3 is CASSPGPNSGNEQFF. CDR3 nucleotides: TGTGCCAGCTCACCCGGTCCTAATTCCGGGAATGAGCAGTTCTTC.

V is TRBV2 and J is TRBJ2-7, with 7 bases aligning to TRBD1. V gave up 4 bases and J gave up 2 bases; unmatched junction bases: 8. This CDR3 is built from 15 residues. Germline lookup yields CDR1 SNHLY and CDR2 FYNNEI. CDR3 amino acids: CASSGPTGPAYEQYF. In DNA form, the CDR3 reads TGTGCCAGCAGTGGTCCGACAGGGCCTGCCTACGAGCAGTACTTC. Full variable domain (rest looked up from reference TRBV2 and TRBJ2-7): EPEVTQTPSHQVTQMGQEVILRCVPISNHLYFYWYRQILGQKVEFLVSFYNNEISEKSEIFDDQFSVERPDGSNFTLKIRSTKLEDSAMYFCASSGPTGPAYEQYFGPGTRLTVT.

CDR3: CASSAEDRFYNQPQHF. For the CDR3, the DNA is TGTGCCAGCAGTGCTGAGGACAGGTTCTACAATCAGCCCCAGCATTTT. The rearrangement uses TRBV2 and TRBJ1-5; TRBD1 agrees at 7 bases. Germline-derived CDR1 and CDR2 are SNHLY and FYNNEI. With V trimmed by 4 bases and J by 3 bases, 9 bases remained unmatched. There are 16 residues in the CDR3.

The chain joins TRBV10-1 to TRBJ1-5, with a weak D call TRBD1 (5 bases). The CDR3 has 12 amino acids. Germline CDR1 reads WNHNN; CDR2 reads SYGVQD (reference sequence). Trimming removed 6 bases from V and 4 bases from J, with 7 bases in between. The CDR3: CASRQANQPQHF. The CDR3 region has the DNA TGCGCCAGCAGACAGGCGAATCAGCCCCAGCATTTT.

J is TRBJ2-3 and V is TRBV7-6; D perhaps matches TRBD2 (6 bases). This CDR3 comprises 15 residues. CDR1 and CDR2 (germline): SGHVS, FNYEAQ. V was clipped by 0 bases and J by 5 bases, with 12 bases between them. CDR3 region: CASSLAFGSGDTQYF. The DNA of the CDR3 is TGTGCCAGCAGCTTAGCGTTCGGGAGTGGAGATACGCAGTATTTT.

The V gene is TRBV5-1, the J gene TRBJ1-1, with no clear D. CDR3 length equals 12 residues. The V end lost 3 bases, the J end lost 4 bases, and 7 bases lay between the germline ends. Germline V gene data show CDR1 as SGHRS and CDR2 as YFSETQ. The CDR3: CASSYVGTEAFF. The CDR3 DNA reads as TGCGCCAGCAGCTACGTCGGCACTGAAGCTTTCTTT.

The chain joins TRBV14 to TRBJ1-6, with 7 bases identical to TRBD1. V was pared by 3 bases and J by 4 bases, with 3 bases of the junction left unmatched. The germline V gene has CDR1 SGHDN and CDR2 FVKESK. There are 15 residues in the CDR3. CDR3 nucleotides: TGTGCCAGCAGCCAGACAGGGTGGTATAATTCACCCCTCCACTTT. It encodes CASSQTGWYNSPLHF.

The chain carries TRBV5-1 and TRBJ1-2; 9 bases match TRBD1. CDR1 and CDR2 (germline): SGHRS, YFSETQ. V was pared by 4 bases and J by 8 bases, with 6 bases of the junction left unmatched. The CDR3 loop spans 13 amino acids. The CDR3 sequence: CASSPGTGPGYTF. CDR3 sequence (DNA): TGCGCCAGCAGCCCCGGGACAGGGCCCGGCTACACCTTC.

The V call is TRBV9, the J call TRBJ1-2, with a weak D call TRBD1 (6 bases). The CDR3 is 16 residues long. Germline V gives CDR1 SGDLS, CDR2 YYNGEE. Trimming removed 3 bases from V and 1 base from J, with 16 bases in between. The chain's CDR3 is CASSATGFSGNYGYTF. For the CDR3, the DNA is TGTGCCAGCAGCGCTACAGGGTTTTCCGGTAACTATGGCTACACCTTC.

The J gene is TRBJ2-2, the V gene TRBV7-9, with a weak D call TRBD2 (7 bases). The germline V gene encodes CDR1 SEHNR and CDR2 FQNEAQ (reference sequence). Trimming cost V 5 bases and J 1 base, with 11 bases left between them. This CDR3 contains 15 residues. CDR3 residues: CASSAGAENTGELFF. CDR3 bases: TGTGCCAGCAGCGCGGGGGCAGAGAACACCGGGGAGCTGTTTTTT.

This chain links TRBV5-8 with TRBJ2-7; 7 bases match TRBD1. V was pared by 0 bases and J by 1 base, with 4 bases of the junction left unmatched. The CDR3 runs to 15 residues. Germline values: CDR1 SGHTS, CDR2 YDEGEE. CDR3 region: CASSLGPGQSYEQYF. The CDR3 DNA follows: TGTGCCAGCAGCTTGGGACCGGGACAGTCCTACGAGCAGTACTTC.